The T cell receptor beta chain under discussion was sequenced for a study of early T cells in non-severe SARS-CoV-2 infection. TCRdb passed the 5' RACE reads through MiXCR, listing each CDR3 protein once. There are under 60,000 distinct CDR3 sequences in the sample; approximately 8.4% occur only once, and around 4.5% lies in the top ten. This clonotype was recorded many times. There are 15 residues in the CDR3. Germline lookup yields CDR1 SGHVS and CDR2 FQNEAQ. V lost 1 base and J 4 bases, leaving 11 bases between the germline ends. This TCR was recovered from an adult who was a healthcare worker with PCR-confirmed SARS-CoV-2 infection or an uninfected control (not recorded which). Sample: whole blood. The rearrangement uses TRBV7-8 and TRBJ1-5; no definite D call. CDR3 residues: CASSLEKTANQPQHF. Written as DNA, the CDR3 is TGTGCCAGCAGCTTAGAGAAAACAGCGAATCAGCCCCAGCATTTT. The complete variable domain, with remaining parts taken from reference TRBV7-8 and TRBJ1-5, reads GAGVSQSPRYKVAKRGQDVALRCDPISGHVSLFWYQQALGQGPEFLTYFQNEAQLDKSGLPSDRFFAERPEGSVSTLKIQRTQQEDSAVYLCASSLEKTANQPQHFGDGTRLSIL.